This T cell receptor beta chain stems from a study of T cell responses to AZD1222 COVID-19 vaccine. Turning to the study itself: Second-dose groups at about 4 or about 12 weeks were pooled.

Sequencing used immunoSEQ multiplex PCR; TCRdb keeps in-frame clones, though not all of them. The sample has approximately 160,000 clones; around 91% are singletons. Germline V gives CDR1 SGHAT, CDR2 FQNNGV. The CDR3 totals 15 residues. The V and J ends lost 3 bases and 3 bases, in that order; junction bases with no gene match: 5. This sequence originates from an adult in good health. The material sequenced was peripheral blood, taken on day 0 of AZD1222 vaccination. The chain carries TRBV11-2 and TRBJ2-1, with TRBD2 matching over 7 bases. The CDR3 coding sequence is TGTGCCAGCAGCTTGCGGCGGGAGAACTACAATGAGCAGTTCTTC. Protein sequence: CASSLRRENYNEQFF.